The 25 T cell receptor beta chains given below trace back to one sample, sequenced in a study of blood T cell repertoires in COVID-19 (dated by TCRdb to about 2020). Receptors were amplified or captured by the immunoSEQ multiplex PCR assay. Entries here come from immuneACCESS through TCRdb and include only in-frame sequences with V and J called. Some clones fail to appear in such tables; in the studies checked, an unresolved V gene covers under half of the shortfall, and the cause of the remainder is unknown. The sample records about half a million clones, approximately 83% of which are singletons. Jointly, the top ten make up under 4% of the sample. Sequenced input: peripheral blood. All receptors come from a human donor in a cohort sampled during active COVID-19.

The CDR3 coding sequence is TGTGCCAGCAGCGATCCAACAGGGATAAACACTGAAGCTTTCTTT. It encodes CASSDPTGINTEAFF. The rearrangement uses TRBV9 and TRBJ1-1, with D perhaps TRBD1 (6 bases). The CDR3 sequence is 15 residues long. Between the trimmed V and J ends, which lost 3 bases and 2 bases, there was a span of 14 bases. Germline values: CDR1 SGDLS, CDR2 YYNGEE.

This chain's CDR3 is CASRVAGGGGGYTF. The CDR3 DNA is TGTGCCAGCAGGGTGGCAGGGGGCGGTGGAGGCTACACCTTC. This sequence joins TRBV6-5 and TRBJ1-2; 8 positions agree with TRBD1. The germline CDR1 and CDR2 sequences are MNHEY and SVGAGI. There are 14 residues in the CDR3. The trim removed 6 bases at V and 8 bases at J, leaving 11 bases unmatched.

The genes are TRBV2 and TRBJ1-3; D is perhaps TRBD1 (5 bases). The germline V and J ends were trimmed by 8 bases and 1 base, with 12 bases remaining between them. The CDR3 length is 14 residues. Germline V CDR1 and CDR2: SNHLY, FYNNEI. The CDR3: CASGQGPSGNTIYF. The CDR3 region has the DNA TGTGCCAGCGGGCAGGGTCCATCTGGAAACACCATATATTTT.

The chain employs TRBV23-1 and TRBJ2-3; D possibly corresponds to TRBD1 (5 bases). TRBV23-1 is classed as an ORF, of uncertain function. The CDR3 contains 19 residues. Deletions cut 1 base from V and 2 bases from J, with 22 bases between. The CDR3 spells CASSQWVQGVYRHTDTQYF. As DNA, the CDR3 is TGCGCCAGCAGTCAATGGGTGCAGGGTGTTTATCGACACACAGATACGCAGTATTTT.

This clone was picked up one time. The chain recombines TRBV6-5 with TRBJ1-2; D gene unclear. Germline-derived CDR1 and CDR2 are MNHEY and SVGAGI. The V end lost 6 bases, the J end lost 7 bases, and 18 bases lay between the germline ends. The CDR3 has 14 amino acids. The DNA for the CDR3 is TGTGCCAGCAGCGGAGGAAGGGCCTACAGTGGCTACACCTTC. Protein: CASSGGRAYSGYTF.

The chain combines TRBV30 with TRBJ1-6; 7 bases fit TRBD1. V shed 7 bases and J 14 bases; nucleotides not matched to a gene: 17. This CDR3 is 14 amino acids long. The V gene's germline CDR1 is GTSNPN and CDR2 SVGIG (reference sequence). The CDR3 here is CALDPGQSFVTLHF. Here the CDR3 DNA reads TGTGCCTTAGACCCGGGACAGTCCTTTGTAACCCTCCACTTT.

This chain connects TRBV28 to TRBJ2-1, with 11 bases aligning to TRBD1. The junction had 8 bases not matched to a gene; V was cut back by 2 bases and J by 8 bases. In germline, CDR1 is MDHEN, CDR2 SYDVKM. The CDR3 covers 16 residues. The CDR3: CASSLVGQGARDEQFF. In nucleotides, the CDR3 is TGTGCCAGCAGTTTAGTAGGACAGGGGGCGAGGGATGAGCAGTTCTTC.

This rearrangement joins TRBV7-2 to TRBJ2-5; the D gene is possibly TRBD2 (6 bases). The CDR3 loop spans 13 amino acids. Trimming took 7 bases from V and 4 from J, leaving 13 bases between them. Looked up from germline, CDR1 is SGHTA and CDR2 is FQGNSA. CDR3 region: CASTLGGGETQYF. The CDR3 DNA reads as TGTGCCAGCACCTTGGGGGGAGGAGAGACCCAGTACTTC.

The chain combines TRBV6-4 with TRBJ2-3; 10 bases are shared with TRBD2. This CDR3 comprises 14 residues. V lost 5 bases and J lost 3; bases outside the gene matches: 2. The germline V gene has CDR1 MRHNA and CDR2 SNTAGT. This chain's CDR3 is CASSRLAGTDTQYF. CDR3 bases: TGTGCCAGCAGTCGACTAGCGGGTACAGATACGCAGTATTTT.

The chain couples TRBV6-1 to TRBJ2-7; no clear D gene. The germline V and J ends were trimmed by 5 bases and 4 bases, with 15 bases remaining between them. CDR1 and CDR2 from the germline V gene are MNHNS and SASEGT. The CDR3 sequence is 14 residues long. CDR3 sequence (DNA): TGTGCCAGCAGTAACCCCAGAGCGTCGTACGAGCAGTACTTC. It codes for CASSNPRASYEQYF.

V is TRBV5-6 and J is TRBJ1-5, with TRBD1 as a possible D gene (6 bases). V was clipped by 2 bases and J by 7 bases, with 13 bases between them. CDR1 is SGHDT, CDR2 YYEEEE, per germline. The CDR3 sequence is 14 residues long. The DNA of the CDR3 is TGTGCCAGCAGCTTTACAGGGTGGCAACAGCCCCAGCATTTT. Translating it yields CASSFTGWQQPQHF.

The chain combines TRBV6-1 with TRBJ1-1; tentatively, D is TRBD1 (6 bases). The ends were cut back, 3 bases at V and 6 bases at J, with 14 bases in the middle. The CDR3 runs 14 residues. Germline lookup yields CDR1 MNHNS and CDR2 SASEGT. The CDR3 nucleotides are TGTGCCAGCAGTGAGGGGGGGGCTGTCGCTGAAGCTTTCTTT. Amino acid sequence: CASSEGGAVAEAFF.

The chain couples TRBV10-2 to TRBJ2-5; 9 bases fit TRBD2. CDR3 length: 17 residues. Germline CDR1 reads WSHSY; CDR2 reads SAAADI. Trimming cost V 6 bases and J 5 bases; bases outside gene matches: 16. The CDR3 region has the DNA TGCGCCAGCAGGGAAAGTACCGCTGCGGGAGGGTATGAGACCCAGTACTTC. It specifies CASRESTAAGGYETQYF.

This rearrangement joins TRBV5-1 to TRBJ2-6; D ambiguous. CDR1 and CDR2 from the germline V gene are SGHRS and YFSETQ. This CDR3 comprises 18 residues. Between the trimmed V and J ends, which lost 0 bases and 0 bases, there was a span of 13 bases. The CDR3 DNA follows: TGCGCCAGCAGCTTGGAAGTTCACCTAAGCTCTGGGGCCAACGTCCTGACTTTC. It translates to CASSLEVHLSSGANVLTF.

The J gene is TRBJ2-1, the V gene TRBV10-1, with 8 bases aligning to TRBD2. The germline V gene encodes CDR1 WNHNN and CDR2 SYGVQD (reference sequence). V trimming: 0 bases; J trimming: 15 bases; junction bases outside the gene matches: 7. The CDR3 spans 13 residues. The CDR3 region is CASSESGSGTWFF. DNA of the CDR3: TGCGCCAGCAGTGAGTCTGGTAGCGGGACTTGGTTCTTC.

This rearrangement joins TRBV19 to TRBJ2-3; TRBD1 agrees at 7 bases. With V trimmed by 7 bases and J by 1 base, 8 bases remained unmatched. Germline lookup yields CDR1 LNHDA and CDR2 SQIVND (reference sequence). The CDR3 has 15 amino acids. The CDR3 region is CASTDRTGRTDTQYF. DNA for the CDR3: TGTGCCAGTACCGATCGGACAGGACGCACAGATACGCAGTATTTT. Supplemented by reference TRBV19 and TRBJ2-3, the full variable domain reads DGGITQSPKYLFRKEGQNVTLSCEQNLNHDAMYWYRQDPGQGLRLIYYSQIVNDFQKGDIAEGYSVSREKKESFPLTVTSAQKNPTAFYLCASTDRTGRTDTQYFGPGTRLTVL.

This chain connects TRBV18 to TRBJ2-2; TRBD2 matches 10 bases. V was clipped by 5 bases and J by 7 bases; unmatched bases: 7. The CDR3 consists of 15 residues. The germline CDR1 and CDR2 sequences are KGHSH and LQKENI. The CDR3 is CASSRAGGYGGELFF. CDR3 in DNA: TGTGCCAGCTCAAGAGCGGGAGGGTACGGCGGGGAGCTGTTTTTT.

The J gene is TRBJ2-1, the V gene TRBV7-9; D is possibly TRBD2 (7 bases). V was shortened by 4 bases and J by 2 bases, with 18 bases between the two germline ends. Germline-derived CDR1 and CDR2 are SEHNR and FQNEAQ (reference sequence). This CDR3 region has 17 residues. CDR3 loop: CASSSPGGGGAYNEQFF. CDR3 DNA sequence: TGTGCCAGCAGCTCCCCGGGAGGAGGGGGAGCCTACAATGAGCAGTTCTTC.

Here the CDR3 reads CASSESGQGRSPLHF. The CDR3 nucleotides are TGTGCCAGCAGTGAATCTGGACAGGGGCGGTCACCCCTCCACTTT. This sequence joins TRBV25-1 and TRBJ1-6, with 9 bases lining up with TRBD1. This CDR3 comprises 15 residues. Trimming removed 1 base from V and 10 bases from J; junction bases left unmatched: 5. Germline V gene lookup returns CDR1 MGHDK and CDR2 SYGVNS. The full variable domain, with the rest looked up from reference TRBV25-1 and TRBJ1-6, is EADIYQTPRYLVIGTGKKITLECSQTMGHDKMYWYQQDPGMELHLIHYSYGVNSTEKGDLSSESTVSRIRTEHFPLTLESARPSHTSQYLCASSESGQGRSPLHFGNGTRLTVT.

The CDR3 DNA is TGTGCCAGCACCGGGACAGGGGCTGAAGCTTTCTTT. Its translation: CASTGTGAEAFF. The rearrangement uses TRBV6-5 and TRBJ1-1, with 10 bases aligning to TRBD1. The germline V gene has CDR1 MNHEY and CDR2 SVGAGI. With V trimmed by 7 bases and J by 6 bases, 2 bases remained unmatched. The CDR3 runs 12 residues.

The rearrangement uses TRBV4-2 and TRBJ1-1; D is uncertain. Per the germline V gene, CDR1 is LGHNA and CDR2 is YNFKEQ. CDR3 size: 15 residues. The V end lost 0 bases, the J end lost 6 bases, and 14 bases lay between the germline ends. CDR3 sequence (DNA): TGTGCCAGCAGCCAAGAACTATCAGGAGGCGCTGAAGCTTTCTTT. It encodes CASSQELSGGAEAFF.

V is TRBV7-3 and J is TRBJ2-1; 16 bases agree with TRBD2. The germline CDR1 and CDR2 sequences are SGHTA and FQGTGA. The CDR3 has 19 amino acids. The junction had 7 bases not matched to a gene; V was cut back by 5 bases and J by 0 bases. Written as DNA, the CDR3 is TGTGCCAGCAGCCCGGGACTAGCGGGAGGGCCCCTCTCCTACAATGAGCAGTTCTTC. As protein: CASSPGLAGGPLSYNEQFF.

V and J are TRBV29-1 and TRBJ2-2; the D is unclear. V was trimmed by 1 base and J by 3 bases, leaving 6 bases between them. The CDR3 is made up of 13 amino acids. Germline lookup yields CDR1 SQVTM and CDR2 ANQGSEA. The chain's CDR3 is CSVEGQYTGELFF. The CDR3, as DNA: TGCAGCGTTGAAGGGCAATACACCGGGGAGCTGTTTTTT.

J is TRBJ1-5 and V is TRBV19; a weak D match, TRBD1 (5 bases). CDR1 and CDR2 from the germline V gene are LNHDA and SQIVND (reference sequence). CDR3 length equals 13 residues. The ends were cut back, 5 bases at V and 4 bases at J, with 9 bases in the middle. CDR3 sequence: CASSFSGNQPQHF. CDR3 bases: TGTGCCAGTAGTTTCTCAGGGAATCAGCCCCAGCATTTT.

V and J are TRBV28 and TRBJ2-7; 13 bases are shared with TRBD2. The CDR3 consists of 16 residues. Trimming took 6 bases from V and 0 from J; bases not matched to a gene: 5. Germline assignment: CDR1 MDHEN and CDR2 SYDVKM. CDR3 loop: CASRGTSGTSSYEQYF. CDR3 nucleotide sequence: TGTGCCAGCAGAGGGACTAGCGGGACGAGCTCCTACGAGCAGTACTTC. Drawing the rest from reference TRBV28 and TRBJ2-7, the complete variable domain is DVKVTQSSRYLVKRTGEKVFLECVQDMDHENMFWYRQDPGLGLRLIYFSYDVKMKEKGDIPEGYSVSREKKERFSLILESASTNQTSMYLCASRGTSGTSSYEQYFGPGTRLTVT.